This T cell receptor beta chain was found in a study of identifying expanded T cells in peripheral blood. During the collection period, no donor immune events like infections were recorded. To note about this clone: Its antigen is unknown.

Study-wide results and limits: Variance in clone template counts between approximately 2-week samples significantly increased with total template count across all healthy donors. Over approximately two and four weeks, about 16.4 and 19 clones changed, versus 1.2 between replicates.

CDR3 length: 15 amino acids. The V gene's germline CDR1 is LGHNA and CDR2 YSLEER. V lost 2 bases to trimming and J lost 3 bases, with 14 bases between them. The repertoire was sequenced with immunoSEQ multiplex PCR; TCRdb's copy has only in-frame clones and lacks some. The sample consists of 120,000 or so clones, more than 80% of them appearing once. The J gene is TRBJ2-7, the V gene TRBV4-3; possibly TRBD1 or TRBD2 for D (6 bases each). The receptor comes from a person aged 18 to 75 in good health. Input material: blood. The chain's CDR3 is CASSQSGGPFYEQYF. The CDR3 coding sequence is TGCGCCAGCAGCCAATCTGGGGGGCCTTTCTACGAGCAGTACTTC.